This TCR beta chain appears in the sequencing data of a study of high-grade serous ovarian cancer treatment subgroups. Overall study: Each sample yielded on average about 7,000 unique TCR beta rearrangements from around 14,000 reads.

Tumor samples were obtained before definitive surgery or chemotherapy. On this clone itself: The antigen is undetermined.

The study, taken as a whole, reports: Bulk tumor TCR sequencing gave no spatial information. Tumors within one patient showed repertoire similarity of about 0.095 to 0.79. TCR clonal relatedness correlated positively with neoantigen level.

Sequencing used immunoSEQ multiplex PCR; TCRdb keeps in-frame clones, though not all of them. The sample has 2,600 or so clones, around 77% seen once. CDR1 and CDR2 (germline): SEHNR, FQNEAQ (reference sequence). This CDR3 is 13 amino acids long. With V trimmed by 1 base and J by 6 bases, 2 bases remained unmatched. Input material: tumor tissue. The TCR comes from a human donor with high-grade serous ovarian cancer. The chain employs TRBV7-9 and TRBJ1-2; TRBD1 agrees at 7 bases. For the CDR3, the DNA is TGTGCCAGCAGCTTAGGTACAGGGGATGGCTACACCTTC. Its protein product is CASSLGTGDGYTF.